Each of the 19 T cell receptor beta chains below was sequenced from the same sample in a study of blood T cell repertoires in COVID-19. The assay was immunoSEQ multiplex PCR, and TCRdb's table has in-frame clones only and misses some. Of under 200,000 clones listed, less than 90% are singletons. Sequences were obtained from peripheral blood. These TCRs come from an older woman with COVID-19, enrolled during active disease.

The chain links TRBV7-2 to TRBJ2-7; 7 nucleotides match TRBD1. The junction had 7 bases not matched to a gene; V was cut back by 3 bases and J by 2 bases. Germline CDR1 SGHTA, CDR2 FQGNSA. The CDR3 is made up of 15 amino acids. The CDR3 DNA sequence: TGTGCCAGCAGCTTTTCGACAGGGTGGGCCTACGAGCAGTACTTC. It encodes CASSFSTGWAYEQYF.

Written as DNA, the CDR3 is TGTGCCTGGAGCCCCGGGACTTACTACAATGAGCAGTTCTTC. Encoded protein: CAWSPGTYYNEQFF. The J gene is TRBJ2-1, the V gene TRBV30; D may be TRBD2 (6 bases). Germline V gene lookup returns CDR1 GTSNPN and CDR2 SVGIG (reference sequence). The CDR3 sequence is 14 residues long. V lost 3 bases and J 3 bases, leaving 12 bases between the germline ends.

The chain joins TRBV4-3 to TRBJ1-2; D call uncertain. Deletions cut 0 bases from V and 7 bases from J, with 15 bases between. This CDR3 spans 15 amino acids. From germline, CDR1 is LGHNA and CDR2 YSLEER. CDR3 DNA: TGCGCCAGCAGCCAAGATTCGGATGGAGTAGGTGGCTACACCTTC. As protein: CASSQDSDGVGGYTF.

The CDR3 is CASSLGDLWSGELFF. CDR3 nucleotides: TGTGCCAGCAGCTTAGGCGACTTATGGAGCGGGGAGCTGTTTTTT. This chain connects TRBV5-6 to TRBJ2-2, with D unclear. Trimming left V 2 bases short and J 7 bases short, with 15 bases between. This CDR3 region has 15 residues. CDR1 is SGHDT, CDR2 YYEEEE, per germline.

This chain links TRBV15 with TRBJ2-7, with D perhaps matching TRBD2 (5 bases). Trimming cost V 6 bases and J 2 bases, with 17 bases left between them. Per the germline V gene, CDR1 is LNHNV and CDR2 is YYDKDF (reference sequence). The CDR3 sequence is 15 residues long. This CDR3 reads CATSASRTSAYEQYF. CDR3 nucleotides: TGTGCCACCAGTGCTTCACGGACTTCGGCCTACGAGCAGTACTTC.

The chain carries TRBV7-8 and TRBJ2-5, with D possibly being TRBD2 (6 bases). Trimming removed 2 bases at V and 0 bases at J, with 10 bases between. The CDR3 loop spans 15 amino acids. CDR1 is SGHVS and CDR2 is FQNEAQ in the germline V gene. CDR3 region: CASSLSWGDQETQYF. The CDR3 coding sequence is TGTGCCAGCAGCTTATCGTGGGGGGACCAAGAGACCCAGTACTTC.

The V gene is TRBV7-2, the J gene TRBJ1-5; D perhaps matches TRBD1 (5 bases). The CDR3 runs 15 residues. Trimming left V 5 bases short and J 4 bases short, with 15 bases between. Germline CDR1 SGHTA, CDR2 FQGNSA. CDR3 DNA sequence: TGTGCCAGCAGCCCGACAGCCCAGAGTAATCAGCCCCAGCATTTT. It is translated as CASSPTAQSNQPQHF.

The CDR3 is CASSSLPGRANYGYTF. The CDR3 DNA reads as TGTGCCAGCAGTTCTCTGCCAGGGCGAGCTAACTATGGCTACACCTTC. This sequence joins TRBV27 and TRBJ1-2, with a tentative D call TRBD1 (5 bases). The CDR3 spans 16 residues. With 4 bases removed from V and 0 bases from J, the gap between germline ends came to 15 bases. Germline loops: CDR1 MNHEY, CDR2 SMNVEV (reference sequence).

The chain employs TRBV4-3 and TRBJ2-1; 10 nucleotides match TRBD2. Germline CDR1 and CDR2: LGHNA and YSLEER. This CDR3 comprises 16 residues. The V segment lost 0 bases and the J segment 4 bases; nucleotides outside the gene matches: 3. For the CDR3, the DNA is TGCGCCAGCAGCCAAGATTCTAGCGGGAGATACAATGAGCAGTTCTTC. Its translation is CASSQDSSGRYNEQFF.

The chain uses TRBV28 and TRBJ2-7; tentative D call: TRBD1 (6 bases). CDR1 MDHEN and CDR2 SYDVKM come from the germline V gene. The V end lost 1 base, the J end lost 2 bases, and 9 bases lay between the germline ends. This CDR3 contains 14 residues. CDR3 DNA sequence: TGTGCCAGCAGTTTATACAGGGAACCCTACGAGCAGTACTTC. Protein product: CASSLYREPYEQYF.

The chain combines TRBV29-1 with TRBJ1-1; perhaps TRBD1 as D (5 bases). This CDR3 has 10 residues. Germline V gene sequence: CDR1 SQVTM, CDR2 ANQGSEA. The V and J ends lost 7 bases and 5 bases respectively, with 8 bases between them. For the CDR3, the DNA is TGCAGCGCTGGGGCGACTGAAGCTTTCTTT. It translates to CSAGATEAFF. The full variable domain, in which reference TRBV29-1 and TRBJ1-1 provide the parts outside the CDR3, is SAVISQKPSRDICQRGTSLTIQCQVDSQVTMMFWYRQQPGQSLTLIATANQGSEATYESGFVIDKFPISRPNLTFSTLTVSNMSPEDSSIYLCSAGATEAFFGQGTRLTVV.

This chain connects TRBV7-3 to TRBJ2-6, with 8 positions matching TRBD1. CDR1 SGHTA and CDR2 FQGTGA come from the germline V gene. V shed 5 bases, J shed 4 bases, and the junction held 10 bases outside the gene matches. CDR3 length: 17 residues. The CDR3 protein is CASSPLDRASGANVLTF. CDR3 coding DNA: TGTGCCAGCAGCCCCCTGGACAGGGCATCAGGGGCCAACGTCCTGACTTTC.

The rearrangement joins TRBV25-1 to TRBJ1-6; D is undetermined. The CDR3 is made up of 13 amino acids. CDR1 and CDR2 from the germline V gene are MGHDK and SYGVNS. V lost 3 bases to trimming and J lost 10 bases, with 10 bases between them. The CDR3 is CASSEQSWSPLHF. CDR3 DNA: TGTGCCAGCAGTGAGCAGTCTTGGTCACCCCTCCACTTT.

There are a few counts of this clone. This sequence joins TRBV4-2 and TRBJ2-7; D is unclear. CDR1 is LGHNA and CDR2 is YNFKEQ in the germline V gene. There are 13 residues in the CDR3. Trimming stripped 1 base from V and 3 bases from J, with 7 bases between. The CDR3 DNA reads TGTGCCAGCAGCCAAGGTGGGCACTACGAGCAGTACTTC. Protein product: CASSQGGHYEQYF.

The rearrangement joins TRBV27 to TRBJ1-4; TRBD1 aligns across 9 bases. Germline lookup yields CDR1 MNHEY and CDR2 SMNVEV (reference sequence). The CDR3 covers 16 residues. Unmatched junction bases numbered 4, after V lost 5 bases and J lost 0 bases. The CDR3 reads CASSPWTGATNEKLFF. CDR3 in DNA: TGTGCCAGCAGTCCGTGGACAGGGGCAACTAATGAAAAACTGTTTTTT.

V usage is TRBV29-1 and J usage is TRBJ2-7; TRBD2 matches at 15 bases. The CDR3 runs to 18 residues. Germline CDR1 is SQVTM and CDR2 is ANQGSEA. After removal of 1 base from V and 2 bases from J, the junction contained 9 bases not matched to a gene. CDR3 loop: CSVEASGGLAGGTYEQYF. In DNA, the CDR3 is TGCAGCGTTGAAGCCTCAGGAGGACTAGCGGGAGGGACCTACGAGCAGTACTTC.

V is TRBV28 and J is TRBJ1-2; 9 nucleotides align to TRBD1. Trimming at V came to 7 bases and at J to 5 bases, leaving 14 bases not matched to a gene. The length of the CDR3 is 16 residues. Germline V gene lookup returns CDR1 MDHEN and CDR2 SYDVKM. The CDR3, as DNA: TGTGCCAGCACCCTCACATCGGGACAGGGCGGATATGGCTACACCTTC. The encoded protein is CASTLTSGQGGYGYTF.

V and J are TRBV7-2 and TRBJ2-7; TRBD1 matches at 8 bases. Germline V lookup: CDR1 SGHTA, CDR2 FQGNSA. The CDR3 is made up of 15 amino acids. With 1 base clipped from V and 3 bases from J, the junction kept 5 bases outside the gene matches. The CDR3 DNA reads as TGTGCCAGCAGCTTAGTCGCAGGGGGCAACTACGAGCAGTACTTC. It codes for CASSLVAGGNYEQYF.

In nucleotides, the CDR3 is TGTGCCAGTAAGACAGGGAGGTTTTCGAACACTGAAGCTTTCTTT. It translates to CASKTGRFSNTEAFF. V usage is TRBV19 and J usage is TRBJ1-1, with 7 bases aligning to TRBD1. Germline V gives CDR1 LNHDA, CDR2 SQIVND (reference sequence). This CDR3 comprises 15 residues. The ends lost 7 bases at V and 1 base at J; junction bases unmatched: 9. The full variable domain, in which reference TRBV19 and TRBJ1-1 provide the parts outside the CDR3, is DGGITQSPKYLFRKEGQNVTLSCEQNLNHDAMYWYRQDPGQGLRLIYYSQIVNDFQKGDIAEGYSVSREKKESFPLTVTSAQKNPTAFYLCASKTGRFSNTEAFFGQGTRLTVV.